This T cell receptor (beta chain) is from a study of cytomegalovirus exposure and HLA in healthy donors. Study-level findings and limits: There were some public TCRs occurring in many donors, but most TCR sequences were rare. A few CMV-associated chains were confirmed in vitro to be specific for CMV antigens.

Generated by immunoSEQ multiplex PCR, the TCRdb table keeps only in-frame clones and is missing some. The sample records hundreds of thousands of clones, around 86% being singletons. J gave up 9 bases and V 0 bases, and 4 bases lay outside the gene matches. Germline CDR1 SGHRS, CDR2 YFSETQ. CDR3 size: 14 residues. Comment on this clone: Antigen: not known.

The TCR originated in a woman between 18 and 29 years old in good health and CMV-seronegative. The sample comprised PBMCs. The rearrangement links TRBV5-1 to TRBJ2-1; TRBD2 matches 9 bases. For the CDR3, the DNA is TGCGCCAGCAGCTTGGTTAGCGGGGGTAGTGAGCAGTTCTTC. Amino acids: CASSLVSGGSEQFF.